This T cell receptor beta chain was retrieved from a study of regulatory T cells in long-lasting Graves disease. Both iRepertoire HTBI primers and Arm-PCR of CDR3 regions were used to build the TCR beta libraries. Each CDR3 protein is one row after TCRdb ran MiXCR on the multiplex PCR reads. Of some 340,000 distinct CDR3 sequences in the sample, roughly 12% were seen once. V dropped 6 bases and J dropped 5 bases, with 16 bases sitting between them. The CDR3 runs 15 residues. Germline CDR1 and CDR2: SGHAT and FQNNGV. Described time point: newly diagnosed GD, antithyroid drugs for less than 3 months. PBMC-derived RNA was used for the TCR library. Ten or more counts support this clonotype. Antigen specificity is unknown. Study-wide findings and caveats: TCR diversity was lower in persistent than newly diagnosed Graves' disease.

Separately, the same data were catalogued under a study of T cells in Graves' hyperthyroidism and ophthalmopathy.

The sample consisted of peripheral blood mononuclear cells (PBMCs), taken at new diagnosis, from a patient treated with antithyroid drugs. The TCR originated in a young woman with Graves disease. V gene TRBV11-2 combines with J gene TRBJ1-4; possibly TRBD1 for D (5 bases). CDR3 amino acids: CASRSWGPTNEKLFF. The DNA for the CDR3 is TGTGCCAGCAGGTCCTGGGGACCCACAAATGAAAAACTGTTTTTT.